The present entry profiles one T cell receptor (beta chain) with its context. The data stem from a study of blood T cell repertoires in COVID-19. The germline V and J ends were trimmed by 5 bases and 0 bases, with 14 bases remaining between them. CDR1 is MDHEN and CDR2 is SYDVKM in the germline V gene. CDR3 size: 16 residues. Libraries were prepared by immunoSEQ multiplex PCR; TCRdb keeps only in-frame clonotypes and omits some of them. The sample lists under 300,000 clones; approximately 83% were seen once. Sequencing was performed on peripheral blood. This rearrangement joins TRBV28 to TRBJ2-1; a weak D match, TRBD2 (6 bases). This receptor was identified in a woman aged 45 to 65 who had recovered from COVID-19. The CDR3 sequence is CASSPTSLSSYNEQFF. The CDR3 DNA sequence: TGTGCCAGCAGTCCTACTAGCCTGAGCTCCTACAATGAGCAGTTCTTC.